The 10 T cell receptor beta chains below come from one sample, sequenced in a study of blood T cell repertoires in COVID-19. Using immunoSEQ multiplex PCR, the repertoire was profiled, and TCRdb retains in-frame clones only, with some absent. The sample holds 150,000 to 200,000 clones; 65% to 85% are singletons and the top ten take less than 3%. Specimen: peripheral blood. The receptor set was obtained from a human donor with acute or convalescent COVID-19. The donor label of this sample is uncertain.

In this sample, this clone turned up once. V and J are TRBV9 and TRBJ2-2, with TRBD2 as a possible D gene (6 bases). CDR3 length equals 18 residues. The ends were cut back, 0 bases at V and 0 bases at J, with 15 bases in the middle. In germline, CDR1 is SGDLS, CDR2 YYNGEE. The CDR3, as DNA: TGTGCCAGCAGCGTAGGGTTCCGAGGCGGGGCGAACACCGGGGAGCTGTTTTTT. Its protein is CASSVGFRGGANTGELFF.

This chain links TRBV15 with TRBJ2-3; D perhaps matches TRBD2 (6 bases). CDR1 LNHNV and CDR2 YYDKDF come from the germline V gene (reference sequence). The CDR3 loop spans 16 amino acids. The ends were cut back, 0 bases at V and 7 bases at J, with 17 bases in the middle. CDR3 coding DNA: TGTGCCACCAGCAGAGATCGGTCCGGGGGAGCTTATACGCAGTATTTT. Translation gives CATSRDRSGGAYTQYF.

The V and J genes are TRBV9 and TRBJ2-2; unclear D gene. V dropped 0 bases and J dropped 3 bases, with 12 bases sitting between them. The germline gives CDR1 SGDLS, CDR2 YYNGEE. CDR3 size: 16 residues. Here the CDR3 DNA reads TGTGCCAGCAGCGTAGATGGTGTAGGAGACACCGGGGAGCTGTTTTTT. Translating it yields CASSVDGVGDTGELFF.

The V call is TRBV3-1 (or the pseudogene TRBV3-2), the J call TRBJ2-6; D is possibly TRBD1 (6 bases). Deletions cut 4 bases from V and 4 bases from J, with 11 bases between. Germline assignment: CDR1 LGHDT and CDR2 YNNKEL (reference sequence). CDR3 length: 15 residues. The CDR3 here is CASSLTGYGANVLTF. As DNA, the CDR3 is TGTGCCAGCAGCCTCACAGGGTACGGGGCCAACGTCCTGACTTTC.

This clone was seen only once. The chain couples TRBV2 to TRBJ2-1, with a weak D call TRBD2 (7 bases). Germline V gene lookup returns CDR1 SNHLY and CDR2 FYNNEI. This CDR3 contains 16 residues. V gave up 3 bases and J gave up 7 bases, with 19 bases separating them. CDR3 DNA: TGTGCCAGCAGTGATCCCCGGGGGGCAGGGAGGAATGAGCAGTTCTTC. Translated: CASSDPRGAGRNEQFF.

This sequence joins TRBV3-1 (or the pseudogene TRBV3-2) and TRBJ2-7; 15 nucleotides agree with TRBD2. The CDR3 consists of 17 residues. Germline CDR1 is LGHDT and CDR2 is YNNKEL (reference sequence). Germline trimming cut 4 bases from V and 4 bases from J; bases unmatched to any gene: 8. Written as DNA, the CDR3 is TGTGCCAGCAGCCCTCCCCGGACTAGCGGGAGGGGTTACGAGCAGTACTTC. This encodes CASSPPRTSGRGYEQYF.

The table lists this clone with a count of one. The chain has TRBV5-1 and TRBJ2-5; TRBD1 agrees at 7 bases. The CDR3 runs to 14 residues. The germline CDR1 and CDR2 sequences are SGHRS and YFSETQ. V dropped 4 bases and J dropped 3; count of bases not matched to a gene: 6. The CDR3 sequence: CASSRDSAEETQYF. The DNA for the CDR3 is TGCGCCAGCAGCCGGGACAGCGCCGAAGAGACCCAGTACTTC.

The J gene is TRBJ2-6, the V gene TRBV6-1; D uncertain. With 5 bases removed from V and 4 bases from J, the gap between germline ends came to 9 bases. The CDR3 length is 14 residues. CDR1 MNHNS and CDR2 SASEGT come from the germline V gene. CDR3 nucleotides: TGTGCCAGCAGTTTGGGCTCCGGGGCCAACGTCCTGACTTTC. Residues: CASSLGSGANVLTF.

The sample holds one count of this clone. The chain uses TRBV2 and TRBJ2-7, with a tentative D call TRBD2 (5 bases). CDR1 SNHLY and CDR2 FYNNEI come from the germline V gene. V lost 6 bases to trimming and J lost 2 bases, with 8 bases between them. The CDR3 runs to 12 residues. CDR3 bases: TGTGCCAGCAGCATCGGGGCCTACGAGCAGTACTTC. Translation gives CASSIGAYEQYF.

The CDR3 sequence is CASSAGGSGANVLTF. The DNA for the CDR3 is TGTGCCAGCAGCGCGGGAGGCTCTGGGGCCAACGTCCTGACTTTC. The chain carries TRBV9 and TRBJ2-6; TRBD2 matches 7 bases. The CDR3 has 15 amino acids. Germline CDR1 SGDLS, CDR2 YYNGEE. With V trimmed by 3 bases and J by 0 bases, 0 bases remained unmatched.